Presented here are 18 T cell receptor beta chains from one specimen sequenced in a study of T cells in Graves' hyperthyroidism and ophthalmopathy. There were TCR beta CDR3 regions amplified from RNA transcripts. Using the HTBI primer set, a first-round RT-PCR was run on the TCR CDR3. TCRdb reprocessed the multiplex PCR reads with MiXCR, giving one entry per CDR3 protein. The sample records approximately 400,000 distinct CDR3 sequences, roughly 13% being singletons. The specimen sequenced was blood. These receptors came from a man younger than 45 with Graves' hyperthyroidism that later progressed to Graves' ophthalmopathy.

This clonotype appeared many times. CDR3 sequence (DNA): TGCAGTGCTTCTAGCGGGGGTAGCACAGATACGCAGTATTTT. Translation gives CSASSGGSTDTQYF. The rearrangement joins TRBV20-1 to TRBJ2-3, with 10 bases identical to TRBD2. This CDR3 comprises 14 residues. Unmatched junction bases numbered 2, after V lost 5 bases and J lost 0 bases. The germline V gene has CDR1 DFQATT and CDR2 SNEGSKA (reference sequence).

This clonotype turned up a few times. V gene TRBV20-1 combines with J gene TRBJ1-4, with D uncertain. The CDR3 is 11 amino acids. Deletions cut 8 bases from V and 4 bases from J, with 8 bases between. Germline CDR1 is DFQATT and CDR2 is SNEGSKA (reference sequence). CDR3 DNA: TGCAGTCTGGCGCTTAATGAAAAACTGTTTTTT. Protein product: CSLALNEKLFF.

This clonotype was found many times. This rearrangement joins TRBV6-1 to TRBJ1-2; D unclear. Per the germline V gene, CDR1 is MNHNS and CDR2 is SASEGT. The CDR3 spans 13 residues. V was clipped by 5 bases and J by 5 bases, with 12 bases between them. In DNA form, the CDR3 reads TGTGCCAGCAGTCCTCGTGGGGAGTATGGCTACACCTTC. It encodes CASSPRGEYGYTF.

The V call is TRBV20-1, the J call TRBJ2-7; 11 nucleotides align to TRBD2. After removal of 0 bases from V and 0 bases from J, the junction contained 4 bases not matched to a gene. CDR1 and CDR2 (germline): DFQATT, SNEGSKA (reference sequence). The CDR3 consists of 16 residues. This CDR3 is CSARDSSGGPSYEQYF. CDR3 DNA sequence: TGCAGTGCTAGAGATTCTAGCGGGGGGCCCTCCTACGAGCAGTACTTC.

This clonotype has a count of ten or more. The V gene is TRBV12-3 or TRBV12-4, the J gene TRBJ2-7; D call uncertain. Trimming pared 6 bases from V and 7 bases from J, leaving 13 bases between. CDR3 size: 12 residues. The CDR3 DNA reads TGTGCCAGCAGCTCCTCATTACGAGAGCAGTACTTC. Protein product: CASSSSLREQYF.

There are many counts of this clonotype. The chain employs TRBV2 and TRBJ1-2; TRBD1 aligns across 9 bases. The CDR3 extends over 14 amino acids. V was pared by 6 bases and J by 3 bases, with 5 bases of the junction left unmatched. Germline V gene lookup returns CDR1 SNHLY and CDR2 FYNNEI. CDR3 in DNA: TGTGCCAGCAGCCTGGGACAGGGAGACTATGGCTACACCTTC. Its translation: CASSLGQGDYGYTF.

The V and J genes are TRBV6-1 and TRBJ2-1; TRBD2 matches at 7 bases. Looked up from germline, CDR1 is MNHNS and CDR2 is SASEGT. The CDR3 consists of 13 residues. V lost 7 bases to trimming and J lost 5 bases; unmatched junction nucleotides: 5. The CDR3 reads CASKRTSDNEQFF. CDR3 DNA: TGTGCCAGCAAACGAACTAGCGACAATGAGCAGTTCTTC.

This CDR3 is CASSPTPRSQETQYF. The CDR3 DNA follows: TGCGCCAGCAGCCCCACACCCCGGTCCCAAGAGACCCAGTACTTC. V is TRBV4-1 and J is TRBJ2-5; D gene ambiguous. Deletions cut 4 bases from V and 1 base from J, with 13 bases between. The CDR3 is 15 residues long. Germline values: CDR1 MGHRA, CDR2 YSYEKL.

Many counts were recorded for this clonotype. V usage is TRBV28 and J usage is TRBJ1-6; 8 bases line up with TRBD1. Germline loops: CDR1 MDHEN, CDR2 SYDVKM. The V and J ends lost 7 bases and 8 bases, in that order; junction bases with no gene match: 4. This CDR3 region has 13 residues. CDR3 amino acids: CASTTGGYSPLHF. CDR3 DNA sequence: TGTGCCAGCACCACAGGGGGGTATTCACCCCTCCACTTT.

This clonotype was counted ten times or more. The chain employs TRBV9 and TRBJ1-1; D possibly corresponds to TRBD1 (6 bases). V was clipped by 0 bases and J by 1 base, with 10 bases between them. The CDR3 length is 15 residues. Germline-derived CDR1 and CDR2 are SGDLS and YYNGEE. CDR3 coding DNA: TGTGCCAGCAGCGTAGGGGGACACAGGAACACTGAAGCTTTCTTT. Its protein product is CASSVGGHRNTEAFF.

The rearrangement joins TRBV29-1 to TRBJ1-1, with 7 bases fitting TRBD1. In germline, CDR1 is SQVTM, CDR2 ANQGSEA. This CDR3 has 13 residues. The J segment lost 3 bases and the V segment lost 5 bases, leaving 6 bases of the junction unmatched. DNA for the CDR3: TGCAGCGTTATTAGACAGGGACACACTGAAGCTTTCTTT. It specifies CSVIRQGHTEAFF.

This clonotype showed up many times. The chain combines TRBV2 with TRBJ1-5; D call uncertain. The CDR3 runs 13 residues. Germline lookup yields CDR1 SNHLY and CDR2 FYNNEI. Trimming cost V 4 bases and J 6 bases, with 10 bases left between them. This chain's CDR3 is CASSGEGSQPQHF. In DNA form, the CDR3 reads TGTGCCAGCAGTGGGGAGGGAAGTCAGCCCCAGCATTTT.

This clonotype showed up many times. The chain joins TRBV20-1 to TRBJ2-1; maybe TRBD2 (5 bases). The CDR3 runs to 13 residues. V shed 1 base and J shed 10 bases, with 14 bases lying between them. Germline CDR1 DFQATT, CDR2 SNEGSKA (reference sequence). CDR3: CSARGESGREQFF. The CDR3 DNA reads as TGCAGTGCTAGAGGTGAGAGCGGAAGGGAGCAGTTCTTC.

In this sample, this clonotype turned up many times. The V and J genes are TRBV20-1 and TRBJ1-1; no definite D call. This CDR3 has 15 amino acids. Germline V gene lookup returns CDR1 DFQATT and CDR2 SNEGSKA (reference sequence). Trimming left V 3 bases short and J 3 bases short, with 17 bases between. CDR3: CSARGSPLGHTEAFF. In nucleotides, the CDR3 is TGCAGTGCTAGGGGCAGCCCGCTCGGACACACTGAAGCTTTCTTT.

This clonotype was counted at least ten times. The chain recombines TRBV30 with TRBJ2-5; 11 nucleotides line up with TRBD1. This CDR3 comprises 14 residues. The ends lost 3 bases at V and 5 bases at J; junction bases unmatched: 5. CDR1 and CDR2 from the germline V gene are GTSNPN and SVGIG (reference sequence). In DNA form, the CDR3 reads TGTGCCTGGAGCAGGGACAGGGGGTTTGAGACCCAGTACTTC. This sequence encodes CAWSRDRGFETQYF.

This clonotype showed up many times. The rearrangement joins TRBV28 to TRBJ2-5; D is possibly TRBD1 (6 bases). Germline V CDR1 and CDR2: MDHEN, SYDVKM. The CDR3 covers 13 residues. With 6 bases removed from V and 7 bases from J, the gap between germline ends came to 15 bases. The CDR3 loop reads CASSRTGSGTQYF. For the CDR3, the DNA is TGTGCCAGCAGCCGAACAGGGTCAGGGACCCAGTACTTC.

This sequence joins TRBV28 and TRBJ1-5; no definite D call. Germline V gives CDR1 MDHEN, CDR2 SYDVKM. This CDR3 is built from 14 residues. Trimming removed 4 bases at V and 5 bases at J, with 12 bases between. In DNA, the CDR3 is TGTGCCAGCAGTTACCCTTTGAAGGATCAGCCCCAGCATTTT. Translating it yields CASSYPLKDQPQHF.

This sequence joins TRBV3-1 and TRBJ1-2, with D perhaps matching TRBD1 (5 bases). Trimming removed 2 bases from V and 8 bases from J, with 15 bases in between. The germline CDR1 and CDR2 sequences are LGHDT and YNNKEL (reference sequence). This CDR3 has 14 residues. CDR3 bases: TGTGCCAGCAGCCAAAGGGGCTACCTATTAGGCTACACCTTC. Translated: CASSQRGYLLGYTF. Variable domain in full (rest from reference TRBV3-1 and TRBJ1-2): DTAVSQTPKYLVTQMGNDKSIKCEQNLGHDTMYWYKQDSKKFLKIMFSYNNKELIINETVPNRFSPKSPDKAHLNLHINSLELGDSAVYFCASSQRGYLLGYTFGSGTRLTVV.